A selection of T cell receptor beta chains follows, all from one sample in a study of T-cell memory formation after mild COVID-19. MiXCR, applied by TCRdb to the 5' RACE reads, yields one record per CDR3 protein. The sample has about half a million distinct CDR3 sequences, around a sixth seen once. Sequencing input: PBMCs or a T cell subset sorted from them (not recorded which). The receptors shown here come from an adult woman who had mild COVID-19 (a few samples of this study predate the infection). Cell type and time point are not known. CDR3s include the opening cysteine and the closing phenylalanine or tryptophan. Fields, in order: D gene, J gene, V gene, clone size, CDR3 protein, CDR3 DNA. The D gene is left open where the match is weak. Clone sizes are given selectively: once, few, many, or a class where the clone is expanded.

>NA|TRBJ2-1|TRBV5-1|few
CASSLGGQTSYNEQFF
TGCGCCAGCAGCTTGGGTGGGCAGACCTCCTACAATGAGCAGTTCTTC
>NA|TRBJ1-5|TRBV7-6|few
CASSLAQGNQPQHF
TGTGCCAGCAGCTTAGCGCAGGGTAATCAGCCCCAGCATTTT
>NA|TRBJ2-6|TRBV15|NA
CATSPSSGANVLTF
TGTGCCACCAGCCCAAGCTCTGGGGCCAACGTCCTGACTTTC
>NA|TRBJ2-3|TRBV5-1|NA
CASSKDGHGPWDTQYF
TGCGCCAGCAGCAAAGACGGTCACGGGCCGTGGGATACGCAGTATTTT
>TRBD1|TRBJ1-2|TRBV11-1|few
CASSQRTGNYGYTF
TGTGCCAGCAGCCAACGGACAGGGAACTATGGCTACACCTTC
>TRBD1|TRBJ2-5|TRBV5-1|few
CASSGGTGPGVGETQYF
TGCGCCAGCAGCGGGGGGACAGGGCCCGGGGTCGGAGAGACCCAGTACTTC
>NA|TRBJ2-1|TRBV12-3/TRBV12-4|few
CASTAGGDEQFF
TGTGCCAGCACCGCAGGAGGGGATGAGCAGTTCTTC
>NA|TRBJ2-5|TRBV15|few
CATSQAIGTQYF
TGTGCCACCAGCCAAGCCATCGGGACCCAGTACTTC
>TRBD2|TRBJ2-7|TRBV4-3|NA
CASSPEASGRNLHF
TGCGCCAGCAGCCCGGAAGCTAGCGGGAGAAACTTGCACTTC
>TRBD2|TRBJ2-1|TRBV5-1|NA
CASSPRTSGGAPNEQFF
TGCGCCAGCAGCCCTCGGACTAGCGGGGGGGCCCCCAATGAGCAGTTCTTC
>NA|TRBJ1-2|TRBV5-1|many
CASSLDPNYGYTF
TGCGCCAGCAGCTTGGATCCTAACTATGGCTACACCTTC
>NA|TRBJ2-3|TRBV20-1|few
CSARPGISTDTQYF
TGCAGTGCTAGACCCGGGATCAGCACAGATACGCAGTATTTT
>NA|TRBJ1-6|TRBV2|many
CASSYGQANSPLHF
TGTGCCAGCAGTTATGGCCAGGCTAATTCACCCCTCCACTTT
>NA|TRBJ1-3|TRBV12-3/TRBV12-4|few
CASSPPWIF
TGTGCCAGCAGTCCGCCATGGATTTTT
>NA|TRBJ2-1|TRBV12-3/TRBV12-4|NA
CASSFPGACGEQFF
TGTGCCAGCAGTTTTCCAGGTGCGTGTGGTGAGCAGTTCTTC
>NA|TRBJ2-2|TRBV3-1|few
CASSQDGLTTGELFF
TGTGCCAGCAGCCAAGATGGACTCACAACCGGGGAGCTGTTTTTT
>NA|TRBJ2-3|TRBV7-2|NA
CASNFPSTDTQYF
TGTGCCAGCAACTTCCCGAGCACAGATACGCAGTATTTT
>NA|TRBJ2-6|TRBV12-3/TRBV12-4|NA
CASSPNALATGANVLTF
TGTGCCAGCAGTCCTAACGCCTTGGCGACGGGGGCCAACGTCCTGACTTTC
>TRBD1|TRBJ1-2|TRBV12-3/TRBV12-4|NA
CASSYRDRPIYGYTF
TGTGCCAGCAGTTACCGGGACAGGCCAATTTATGGCTACACCTTC
>NA|TRBJ2-7|TRBV12-3/TRBV12-4|many
CASSSNSGTYEQYF
TGTGCCAGCAGTTCTAACTCAGGGACCTACGAGCAGTACTTC
>NA|TRBJ2-2|TRBV27|few
CASSFYSGTGELFF
TGTGCCAGCAGTTTTTACTCCGGCACCGGGGAGCTGTTTTTT
>NA|TRBJ2-1|TRBV21-1|NA
CASRVWYNEQFF
TGTGCCAGCAGGGTTTGGTACAATGAGCAGTTCTTC
>NA|TRBJ2-1|TRBV7-8|many
CASSYDQSSEQFF
TGTGCCAGCAGCTACGACCAAAGCTCTGAGCAGTTCTTC